A selection of T cell receptor beta chains follows, all from one sample in a study of CD8 T cells in ankylosing spondylitis. TCRdb redid the calling of the 5' RACE reads with MiXCR, one entry per CDR3 protein. The data hold hundreds of thousands of distinct CDR3 sequences, with 10% to 15% observed a single time. The material sequenced was blood, either unsorted or a sorted T cell fraction (not recorded which). Source of these receptors: a male donor with ankylosing spondylitis. The CDR3 runs from the conserved cysteine through the conserved F or W. Fields, in order: D gene, J gene, V gene, clone size, CDR3 protein, CDR3 DNA. D genes are given only for firm matches. Not all rows give a size; the values are once, few, many and, for expanded clones, a class.

>TRBD1|TRBJ2-1|TRBV7-2|-
CASSFDRGRNEQFF
TGTGCCAGCAGCTTCGACAGGGGTCGGAATGAGCAGTTCTTC
>TRBD1|TRBJ2-7|TRBV7-2|many
CASTPTGLSLEEQYF
TGTGCCAGCACTCCGACAGGGCTCTCCCTCGAAGAGCAGTACTTC
>-|TRBJ1-2|TRBV28|-
CASSFPGQTYYGYTF
TGTGCCAGCAGTTTCCCCGGACAGACTTACTATGGCTACACCTTC
>-|TRBJ2-7|TRBV20-1|-
CSARERTASYEQYF
TGCAGTGCTAGAGAAAGGACTGCTAGCTACGAGCAGTACTTC
>TRBD1|TRBJ2-2|TRBV20-1|-
CSAVPPDRVYTGELFF
TGCAGTGCTGTCCCCCCGGACAGGGTTTACACCGGGGAGCTGTTTTTT
>-|TRBJ1-1|TRBV5-1|few
CASSLDRPSDTEAFF
TGCGCCAGCAGCTTGGACAGGCCGAGTGACACTGAAGCTTTCTTT
>-|TRBJ2-1|TRBV12-3/TRBV12-4|-
CASSSPGLDYNEQFF
TGTGCCAGCAGTTCTCCGGGACTTGACTACAATGAGCAGTTCTTC
>-|TRBJ2-5|TRBV7-2|-
CASSPPPLIETQYF
TGTGCCAGCAGCCCGCCCCCACTAATCGAGACCCAGTACTTC
>-|TRBJ1-5|TRBV6-5|-
CASSYPRESQGQHF
TGTGCCAGCAGTTACCCAAGGGAGTCCCAGGGCCAGCATTTT
>-|TRBJ2-3|TRBV20-1|many
CSASPHASTDTQYF
TGCAGTGCTAGCCCTCATGCTAGCACAGATACGCAGTATTTT
>-|TRBJ2-3|TRBV27|few
CASSPPLKDPSTDTQYF
TGTGCCAGCAGTCCCCCCCTCAAGGATCCCAGCACAGATACGCAGTATTTT
>-|TRBJ1-1|TRBV20-1|few
CSARDGARGTEAFF
TGCAGTGCTAGAGATGGGGCGAGAGGAACTGAAGCTTTCTTT
>-|TRBJ2-7|TRBV20-1|few
CSALEEHEQYF
TGCAGTGCTCTTGAGGAGCACGAGCAGTACTTC
>TRBD1|TRBJ2-3|TRBV7-2|many
CASSIRQGPDTQYF
TGTGCCAGCAGCATTCGACAGGGGCCGGATACGCAGTATTTT
>TRBD1|TRBJ1-5|TRBV10-3|-
CAISRGQDSYQPQHF
TGTGCCATCAGCCGCGGACAGGACTCTTATCAGCCCCAGCATTTT
>-|TRBJ1-6|TRBV5-1|-
CASSFGQGPYTLHF
TGCGCCAGCAGCTTTGGGCAGGGACCTTATACCCTCCACTTT